Listed below are T cell receptor beta chains from one sample, sequenced in a study of immune reconstitution after stem cell transplant in scleroderma. MiXCR, applied by TCRdb to the RT-PCR reads, yields one record per CDR3 protein. The sample yields 2,000 to 2,500 distinct CDR3 sequences, around 9.1% seen once. This specimen was collected before or after autologous hematopoietic stem cell transplantation (not recorded which). These TCRs come from a male donor with systemic sclerosis. Both conserved end residues are part of each CDR3. A D gene is named only where the DNA matches it firmly. Part of the rows lack a size; the others show once, few, many or a class for expanded clones.

V gene,D gene,J gene,clone size,CDR3 DNA,CDR3 protein
TRBV20-1,.,TRBJ1-5,medium-sized,TGCAGTGCTATAGGGGCCCCCAATTTGAGCAATCAGCCCCAGCATTTT,CSAIGAPNLSNQPQHF
TRBV11-2,.,TRBJ2-7,medium-sized,TGTGCCAGCAGCAAAAAGTCCGTCGCCGAGCAGTACTTC,CASSKKSVAEQYF
TRBV6-2/TRBV6-3,.,TRBJ2-1,.,TGTGCCAGCAGCCTTCTGACACCTTGGGATGAGCAGTTCTTC,CASSLLTPWDEQFF
TRBV7-2,TRBD2,TRBJ2-5,few,TGTGCCAGCAGCGGGACTAGCTTTCGGGACGGGACCCAGTACTTC,CASSGTSFRDGTQYF
TRBV6-2/TRBV6-3,.,TRBJ1-2,medium-sized,TGTGCCAGCAGTTACGTTCGGGAACGTGGCTACACCTTC,CASSYVRERGYTF
TRBV11-2,.,TRBJ1-5,medium-sized,TGTGCCAGCAGCTTAGAAGGGAGCAGTGCCACGCCCCAGCATTTT,CASSLEGSSATPQHF
TRBV20-1,TRBD2,TRBJ2-7,medium-sized,TGCAGTGCTAGTACTAGCGGGGGGCTCCTTTACGAGCAGTACTTC,CSASTSGGLLYEQYF
TRBV5-6,.,TRBJ1-1,large,TGTGCCAGCAGCCGTCAGGGGCGGGCTGAAGCTTTCTTT,CASSRQGRAEAFF
TRBV3-1,.,TRBJ1-4,many,TGTGCCAGCAGCCAATCCGGAAGCAATAATGAAAAACTGTTTTTT,CASSQSGSNNEKLFF
TRBV20-1,.,TRBJ2-1,medium-sized,TGCAGTGCTAGAGTTCGGGTTGGGCGGGGCCCGGTGCCCTACAATGAGCAGTTCTTC,CSARVRVGRGPVPYNEQFF
TRBV21-1,.,TRBJ1-2,many,TGTGCCAGCAGCAAGAAGGAGACAGGGGTTCCTAACTATGGCTACACCTTC,CASSKKETGVPNYGYTF
TRBV5-6,.,TRBJ2-7,few,TGTGCCAGCAGCTTGGAGGAGGGGGCGGGATACGAGCAGTACTTC,CASSLEEGAGYEQYF
TRBV5-1,TRBD1,TRBJ2-2,.,TGCGCCAGCAGCCTAGACAGGGGGACCGGGGAGCTGTTTTTT,CASSLDRGTGELFF
TRBV7-2,TRBD2,TRBJ2-5,large,TGTGCCAGCAGCTCCCCGGGGGGACGCCAAGAGACCCAGTACTTC,CASSSPGGRQETQYF
TRBV2,.,TRBJ2-1,medium-sized,TGTGCCAGCATACCAGGGGTTCTTGGGAATGAGCAGTTCTTC,CASIPGVLGNEQFF
TRBV20-1,TRBD1,TRBJ2-6,medium-sized,TGCAGTGCGAGAGAGGGACAGCCTTTCTCTGGGGCCAACGTCCTGACTTTC,CSAREGQPFSGANVLTF
TRBV5-5,.,TRBJ2-2,hyperexpanded,TGTGCCAGCAGCTTGGCCGTTGTCACTACTAGTGCCGGGGAGCTGTTTTTT,CASSLAVVTTSAGELFF
TRBV5-1,.,TRBJ1-2,medium-sized,TGCGCCAGCAGCTTGGGAGAACCAAGGCGGACAAACTATGGCTACACCTTC,CASSLGEPRRTNYGYTF
TRBV2,.,TRBJ2-7,medium-sized,TGTGCCAGCAGGGCGGCCCTCAGCAGGTACGAGCAGTACTTC,CASRAALSRYEQYF
TRBV5-1,.,TRBJ1-1,medium-sized,TGCGCCAGCAGCCCCTGGGACATAACGAGCACTGAAGCTTTCTTT,CASSPWDITSTEAFF
TRBV5-5,.,TRBJ2-7,medium-sized,TGTGCCAGCAGCCCCCTCTACGAGCAGTACTTC,CASSPLYEQYF
TRBV10-3,TRBD2,TRBJ2-7,medium-sized,TGTGCCATCAGGCCGGGGGGGTCGCTTACAGCCTACGAGCAGTACTTC,CAIRPGGSLTAYEQYF
TRBV20-1,.,TRBJ1-5,medium-sized,TGCAGTGCTCGGCGGGATCCCAATCAGCCCCAGCATTTT,CSARRDPNQPQHF
TRBV6-1,.,TRBJ2-1,few,TGTGCCAGCAGTGAAGAACCGGGGGCCTACAATGAGCAGTTCTTC,CASSEEPGAYNEQFF
TRBV5-5,.,TRBJ2-7,medium-sized,TGTGCCAGCAGCTTGGCTCCAGCGGCCTACGAGCAGTACTTC,CASSLAPAAYEQYF
TRBV29-1,.,TRBJ2-7,medium-sized,TGCAGCGTTGTGGGCCCTAACTCCTACGAGCAGTACTTC,CSVVGPNSYEQYF
TRBV28,TRBD2,TRBJ2-1,large,TGTGCCAGCAGTTTCCCTATAGGACTAGCGGGGTTAAGCTCCTACAATGAGCAGTTCTTC,CASSFPIGLAGLSSYNEQFF
TRBV15,.,TRBJ2-5,few,TGTGCCACCAGCAGAGATGGAGCGGAGACCCAGTACTTC,CATSRDGAETQYF
TRBV29-1,TRBD2,TRBJ2-3,medium-sized,TGCAGCGTGGAGACTAGCGGTGCGACGCAGTATTTT,CSVETSGATQYF
TRBV28,.,TRBJ1-5,many,TGTGCCAGCAGTCCGTGGCCGGGTCGAACCTACGATCAGCCCCAGCATTTT,CASSPWPGRTYDQPQHF
TRBV7-6,TRBD2,TRBJ2-1,.,TGTGCCAGCAGCTTAAGGGGTAGCGGGAGGGGAAATGAGCAGTTCTTC,CASSLRGSGRGNEQFF
TRBV29-1,TRBD1,TRBJ2-2,medium-sized,TGCAGCGTGGGCGGACAGGGTGTAGGAACCGGGGAGCTGTTTTTT,CSVGGQGVGTGELFF
TRBV5-1,.,TRBJ1-2,medium-sized,TGCGCCAGCAGCTTCCGGGTTAACTATGGCTACACCTTC,CASSFRVNYGYTF
TRBV20-1,.,TRBJ2-2,.,TGCAGTGCTAGGGATAGACAGGCCGGGGAGCTGTTTTTT,CSARDRQAGELFF
TRBV11-1,TRBD2,TRBJ2-1,medium-sized,TGTGCCAGCAGCTCACAACTAGCGGCCGCCTACAATGAGCAGTTCTTC,CASSSQLAAAYNEQFF
TRBV12-3/TRBV12-4,.,TRBJ2-7,few,TGTGCCAGCAGTGTAGGGCCGGGACACCTTCCCGAGCAGTACTTC,CASSVGPGHLPEQYF
TRBV13,TRBD1,TRBJ2-5,few,TGTGCCAGCAGCTTTGCGACAGGGACAACGCGGGAGACCCAGTACTTC,CASSFATGTTRETQYF
TRBV27,TRBD2,TRBJ2-2,medium-sized,TGTGCCAGCAGTTTTAGCGGGAATCCCGGGGAGCTGTTTTTT,CASSFSGNPGELFF
TRBV10-3,.,TRBJ2-1,few,TGTGCCATCATGGGACAGCGAGCGGGAGCATCGAATGGGCAGTTCTTC,CAIMGQRAGASNGQFF
TRBV7-6,.,TRBJ1-1,medium-sized,TGTGCCAGCAGCTTAGAAGCAGGCCTTATATGGAACACTGAAGCTTTCTTT,CASSLEAGLIWNTEAFF
TRBV6-1,.,TRBJ2-7,medium-sized,TGTGCCAGCAGTGAATGGGACGGACCCTACGAGCAGTACTTC,CASSEWDGPYEQYF
TRBV10-2,.,TRBJ2-2,medium-sized,TGCGCCAGCAGTGAGAGGCTTTACACCGGGGAGCTGTTTTTT,CASSERLYTGELFF